This TCR beta chain was sequenced during a study of blood T cell repertoires in COVID-19. Sequencing used immunoSEQ multiplex PCR; TCRdb keeps in-frame clones, though not all of them. This table has 200,000 to 250,000 clones, 81% appearing once. The CDR3 is made up of 14 amino acids. With 8 bases removed from V and 0 bases from J, the gap between germline ends came to 12 bases. CDR1 and CDR2 from the germline V gene are SGHVS and FNYEAQ. The chain is built from TRBV7-6 and TRBJ2-3, with a weak D call TRBD1 (6 bases). This TCR was sampled from a woman aged 45 to 65 with acute COVID-19. The sequencing input was PBMCs or T cells enriched from blood (not recorded which). CDR3 nucleotide sequence: TGTGCCAGCGGCCGGGACACGAGCACAGATACGCAGTATTTT. Its protein is CASGRDTSTDTQYF.